This T cell receptor beta chain was captured in a study of cytomegalovirus exposure and HLA in healthy donors. V lost 5 bases, J lost 6 bases, and 16 bases lay in between. The CDR3 extends over 15 amino acids. The germline V gene has CDR1 SNHLY and CDR2 FYNNEI. Study-wide results and caveats: Researchers reported that a few CMV-associated chains were confirmed in vitro as CMV antigen-specific.

The PCR had 60 Vbeta and 13 Jbeta primers. Sequenced by immunoSEQ multiplex PCR; TCRdb stores in-frame clones only, minus some. The data contain under 200,000 clones, roughly 67% of them seen just once; the ten biggest clones take up roughly 5.4%. As regards this clone: Antigen: not known.

This clonotype was sampled from a woman aged 18-30 years in good health and CMV-seropositive. Sequencing was carried out using PBMCs. The chain recombines TRBV2 with TRBJ2-2, with D possibly matching TRBD1 (5 bases). CDR3 coding DNA: TGTGCCAGCAGTTCACGTTCCAGGGTTCCCGGGGAGCTGTTTTTT. Its translation: CASSSRSRVPGELFF.